One and the same sample provided the 15 T cell receptor beta chains below, sequenced in a study of blood T cell repertoires in COVID-19. TCRdb keeps only in-frame clones here, not all; method: immunoSEQ multiplex PCR. Here the sample spans about 220,000 clones, roughly nine tenths being singletons. Sequenced material: peripheral blood. The receptor set was obtained from a man aged 40-49 years with active or convalescent COVID-19.

This rearrangement joins TRBV5-1 to TRBJ2-1; 15 bases match TRBD2. Germline trimming cut 4 bases from V and 7 bases from J; bases unmatched to any gene: 6. From germline, CDR1 is SGHRS and CDR2 YFSETQ. The CDR3 totals 16 residues. CDR3: CASSGLAGGSLNEQFF. CDR3 nucleotides: TGCGCCAGCAGCGGACTAGCGGGGGGGTCTCTGAATGAGCAGTTCTTC.

The chain uses TRBV15 and TRBJ1-1; 9 bases agree with TRBD1. The J segment lost 4 bases and the V segment lost 8 bases, leaving 14 bases of the junction unmatched. The length of the CDR3 is 16 residues. The germline gives CDR1 LNHNV, CDR2 YYDKDF (reference sequence). In DNA form, the CDR3 reads TGTGCCACCCGAAATTCACAGGGGGCGAGGGGCACTGAAGCTTTCTTT. This sequence encodes CATRNSQGARGTEAFF.

The genes are TRBV28 and TRBJ2-3; 10 bases match TRBD1. Germline V lookup: CDR1 MDHEN, CDR2 SYDVKM. CDR3 size: 15 residues. V lost 5 bases and J lost 3; bases outside the gene matches: 5. In DNA, the CDR3 is TGTGCCAGCAGTAACGGACAGGGGGTGACAGATACGCAGTATTTT. It translates to CASSNGQGVTDTQYF.

The rearrangement uses TRBV28 and TRBJ1-3; 8 positions match TRBD1. The CDR3 runs to 13 residues. The V and J ends lost 6 bases and 9 bases, in that order; junction bases with no gene match: 7. Per germline, CDR1 MDHEN and CDR2 SYDVKM. The CDR3 reads CASRDRTGFTIYF. The CDR3 nucleotides read TGTGCCAGCAGGGACCGGACAGGGTTCACCATATATTTT.

V is TRBV27 and J is TRBJ1-5; D remains ambiguous. The CDR3 has 14 amino acids. V dropped 5 bases and J dropped 2 bases, with 10 bases sitting between them. From germline, CDR1 is MNHEY and CDR2 SMNVEV (reference sequence). In DNA form, the CDR3 reads TGTGCCAGCAGTCCCGTATCGGGCAATCAGCCCCAGCATTTT. This sequence encodes CASSPVSGNQPQHF.

The CDR3 nucleotides read TGTGCCAGCAGGACGACAGGGGCGGACTATGGCTACACCTTC. This encodes CASRTTGADYGYTF. The chain has TRBV2 and TRBJ1-2; 8 nucleotides align to TRBD1. The length of the CDR3 is 14 residues. The V gene's germline CDR1 is SNHLY and CDR2 FYNNEI. With V trimmed by 6 bases and J by 3 bases, 6 bases remained unmatched.

V is TRBV28 and J is TRBJ1-2, with a possible D match to TRBD1 (5 bases). The CDR3 spans 13 residues. CDR1 and CDR2 from the germline V gene are MDHEN and SYDVKM. V was cut by 3 bases and J by 6 bases, with 11 bases left in between. In DNA, the CDR3 is TGTGCCAGCAGTTTGGCGACAGCTCATGGCTACACCTTC. It specifies CASSLATAHGYTF.

V and J are TRBV24-1 and TRBJ2-2; 11 bases align to TRBD1. The germline CDR1 and CDR2 sequences are KGHDR and SFDVKD. This CDR3 comprises 15 residues. V gave up 5 bases and J gave up 6 bases; unmatched junction bases: 4. Written as DNA, the CDR3 is TGTGCCACCAGTGGAGGACAGGGGGCCCCCGGGGAGCTGTTTTTT. Amino acid sequence: CATSGGQGAPGELFF.

The rearrangement links TRBV6-6 to TRBJ1-5; a possible D gene is TRBD1 (6 bases). The CDR3 sequence is 17 residues long. The germline V gene has CDR1 MNHNY and CDR2 SVGAGI (reference sequence). V lost 5 bases and J lost 6, with 23 bases in between. CDR3 region: CASSHGGAKGVGQPQHF. In DNA form, the CDR3 reads TGTGCCAGCAGTCACGGGGGGGCGAAGGGTGTGGGTCAGCCCCAGCATTTT.

The V and J genes are TRBV28 and TRBJ2-5; the D is unclear. Germline V lookup: CDR1 MDHEN, CDR2 SYDVKM. V gave up 0 bases and J gave up 5 bases, with 10 bases separating them. The CDR3 has 14 amino acids. The chain's CDR3 is CASSLWTLGETQYF. CDR3 bases: TGTGCCAGCAGTTTATGGACTCTCGGGGAGACCCAGTACTTC.

The sample holds one count of this clone. The chain employs TRBV15 and TRBJ2-1, with D perhaps matching TRBD1 (5 bases). Trimming took 0 bases from V and 5 from J, leaving 14 bases between them. CDR1 and CDR2 from the germline V gene are LNHNV and YYDKDF (reference sequence). The CDR3 runs 16 residues. The CDR3 loop reads CATSRDRGWQDNEQFF. DNA of the CDR3: TGTGCCACCAGCAGAGATAGGGGATGGCAGGACAATGAGCAGTTCTTC.

This chain connects TRBV2 to TRBJ1-1; D call uncertain. The CDR3 covers 13 residues. From germline, CDR1 is SNHLY and CDR2 FYNNEI. The germline V and J ends were trimmed by 4 bases and 0 bases, with 6 bases remaining between them. The CDR3 bases are TGTGCCAGCAGTGCCCCCTTGAACACTGAAGCTTTCTTT. Protein product: CASSAPLNTEAFF.

The genes are TRBV28 and TRBJ2-7, with TRBD1 matching over 7 bases. After removal of 5 bases from V and 3 bases from J, the junction contained 10 bases not matched to a gene. CDR1 and CDR2 (germline): MDHEN, SYDVKM. The CDR3 is 15 amino acids. CDR3 loop: CASSAPGQARYEQYF. CDR3 sequence (DNA): TGTGCCAGCAGTGCCCCCGGACAGGCCCGCTACGAGCAGTACTTC.

This chain connects TRBV11-2 to TRBJ2-2; 7 bases are a match to TRBD1. CDR3 length: 16 residues. Losses at the gene ends were 5 bases for V and 8 bases for J; bases not matched to a gene: 14. Germline values: CDR1 SGHAT, CDR2 FQNNGV. CDR3 DNA sequence: TGTGCCAGCAGCCGCTCGTTAGGGGGCCGGAAGGGGGAGCTGTTTTTT. Translating it yields CASSRSLGGRKGELFF.

The sample holds one count of this clone. CDR3 amino acids: CASSAHVPGQGAGYEQYF. The DNA of the CDR3 is TGTGCCAGCAGTGCTCACGTCCCGGGACAGGGGGCTGGCTACGAGCAGTACTTC. The chain links TRBV6-1 to TRBJ2-7, with TRBD1 identical over 12 bases. Germline V gene data show CDR1 as MNHNS and CDR2 as SASEGT. The CDR3 has 18 amino acids. V trimming: 4 bases; J trimming: 3 bases; junction bases outside the gene matches: 13.